Listed below are T cell receptor beta chains from one sample, sequenced in a study of cytomegalovirus exposure and HLA in healthy donors. Sequencing was performed with immunoSEQ multiplex PCR; in TCRdb, only in-frame clones are kept and a portion is missing. The sample has some 150,000 clones, 72% seen once. The sequenced sample was PBMCs. These receptors were taken from a man aged 50 to 60 in good health and CMV-seropositive. CDR3s include the opening cysteine and the closing phenylalanine or tryptophan. Each record gives: D gene, CDR3 length, clone size, V gene, CDR3 protein. D genes are given only for firm matches. The listing skips clone size in some rows; elsewhere it reads once, few, many or a size class.

D gene: TRBD1; CDR3 length: 15; clone size: few; V gene: TRBV6-1; CDR3 protein: CASSSDDRGIYGYTF
D gene: TRBD2; CDR3 length: 15; clone size: once; V gene: TRBV15; CDR3 protein: CATSRGGGPNGELFF
D gene: TRBD1; CDR3 length: 14; clone size: once; V gene: TRBV6-5; CDR3 protein: CASRLQGANYGYTF
D gene: TRBD2; CDR3 length: 23; clone size: .; V gene: TRBV27; CDR3 protein: CASSLRPLAGGLAGQSSYNEQFF
D gene: .; CDR3 length: 13; clone size: few; V gene: TRBV7-2; CDR3 protein: CASSLGRGRGYTF
D gene: .; CDR3 length: 15; clone size: .; V gene: TRBV6-5; CDR3 protein: CASSPAGASGNTIYF
D gene: .; CDR3 length: 13; clone size: .; V gene: TRBV14; CDR3 protein: CASTAGNNYGYTF
D gene: .; CDR3 length: 14; clone size: .; V gene: TRBV29-1; CDR3 protein: CSVEGQGPSYEQYF
D gene: .; CDR3 length: 14; clone size: .; V gene: TRBV9; CDR3 protein: CASSVAVGTGELFF
D gene: TRBD2; CDR3 length: 16; clone size: .; V gene: TRBV7-9; CDR3 protein: CASSFYSGESYNEQFF
D gene: TRBD2; CDR3 length: 15; clone size: .; V gene: TRBV2; CDR3 protein: CASSGTSGGEETQYF
D gene: .; CDR3 length: 13; clone size: .; V gene: TRBV6-5; CDR3 protein: CASSWAGAYEQYF
D gene: .; CDR3 length: 15; clone size: .; V gene: TRBV18; CDR3 protein: CASSPLDSDYTEAFF
D gene: .; CDR3 length: 12; clone size: .; V gene: TRBV10-3; CDR3 protein: CAISDDQETQYF
D gene: .; CDR3 length: 12; clone size: few; V gene: TRBV6-5; CDR3 protein: CASSSPGYGYTF
D gene: .; CDR3 length: 14; clone size: few; V gene: TRBV6-6; CDR3 protein: CASSYSGGTGELFF
D gene: TRBD1; CDR3 length: 15; clone size: .; V gene: TRBV2; CDR3 protein: CASSPHGTETDTQYF
D gene: .; CDR3 length: 15; clone size: .; V gene: TRBV11-1; CDR3 protein: CASSPQPRTNYGYTF
D gene: TRBD1; CDR3 length: 15; clone size: few; V gene: TRBV4-2; CDR3 protein: CASSQAIQGDEKLFF
D gene: TRBD2; CDR3 length: 15; clone size: .; V gene: TRBV7-2; CDR3 protein: CASSVQTSGWNEQFF
D gene: .; CDR3 length: 14; clone size: .; V gene: TRBV19; CDR3 protein: CASSAGGGNQPQHF
D gene: .; CDR3 length: 16; clone size: .; V gene: TRBV27; CDR3 protein: CASSFRVGGSYNEQFF
D gene: .; CDR3 length: 13; clone size: .; V gene: TRBV29-1; CDR3 protein: CSVEDRGGGGYTF
D gene: TRBD1; CDR3 length: 13; clone size: few; V gene: TRBV7-9; CDR3 protein: CASSWTGSYGYTF
D gene: .; CDR3 length: 16; clone size: .; V gene: TRBV5-1; CDR3 protein: CASSLAGSGGTDTQYF
D gene: TRBD1; CDR3 length: 14; clone size: .; V gene: TRBV18; CDR3 protein: CASSLGTGADTQYF
D gene: TRBD1; CDR3 length: 17; clone size: .; V gene: TRBV23-1; CDR3 protein: CASSQFGDRGLSDTQYF
D gene: TRBD2; CDR3 length: 15; clone size: .; V gene: TRBV19; CDR3 protein: CASSIIAGGSGELFF
D gene: TRBD2; CDR3 length: 15; clone size: .; V gene: TRBV7-2; CDR3 protein: CASSQSGRASNEQFF
D gene: .; CDR3 length: 15; clone size: .; V gene: TRBV15; CDR3 protein: CATSREQGGSYGYTF
D gene: TRBD1; CDR3 length: 14; clone size: .; V gene: TRBV29-1; CDR3 protein: CSVTRGTGVGEQYF
D gene: .; CDR3 length: 13; clone size: .; V gene: TRBV29-1; CDR3 protein: CSVEEGQNEKLFF
D gene: TRBD1; CDR3 length: 13; clone size: .; V gene: TRBV7-2; CDR3 protein: CASSRTGGTEAFF
D gene: TRBD2; CDR3 length: 14; clone size: .; V gene: TRBV7-6; CDR3 protein: CASGTGGWTDTQYF
D gene: TRBD1; CDR3 length: 14; clone size: .; V gene: TRBV18; CDR3 protein: CASSPGTVNQPQHF
D gene: TRBD1; CDR3 length: 15; clone size: .; V gene: TRBV18; CDR3 protein: CASSPIRDREAEAFF
D gene: TRBD1; CDR3 length: 15; clone size: .; V gene: TRBV5-1; CDR3 protein: CASSSMGQGFTEAFF
D gene: .; CDR3 length: 16; clone size: .; V gene: TRBV11-3; CDR3 protein: CASSFPLDGSADTQYF
D gene: .; CDR3 length: 16; clone size: .; V gene: TRBV19; CDR3 protein: CASSDGGYSDTGELFF
D gene: TRBD2; CDR3 length: 13; clone size: .; V gene: TRBV7-8; CDR3 protein: CASSRSGGETQYF
D gene: .; CDR3 length: 15; clone size: .; V gene: TRBV4-1; CDR3 protein: CASSRGMGGLMGYTF
D gene: TRBD1; CDR3 length: 16; clone size: .; V gene: TRBV5-1; CDR3 protein: CASSSLGWTGSTEAFF
D gene: TRBD2; CDR3 length: 15; clone size: .; V gene: TRBV5-4; CDR3 protein: CASSAAGGVFYEQFF
D gene: .; CDR3 length: 14; clone size: .; V gene: TRBV25-1; CDR3 protein: CASSAAGLRETQYF
D gene: .; CDR3 length: 16; clone size: .; V gene: TRBV7-9; CDR3 protein: CAGGHLSSATNEKLFF
D gene: TRBD2; CDR3 length: 17; clone size: .; V gene: TRBV7-9; CDR3 protein: CASSPSGGAGSYNEQFF
D gene: TRBD1; CDR3 length: 13; clone size: .; V gene: TRBV2; CDR3 protein: CASRDRGPHEQYF
D gene: .; CDR3 length: 15; clone size: many; V gene: TRBV6-1; CDR3 protein: CASSEGPGGYTEAFF
D gene: .; CDR3 length: 16; clone size: .; V gene: TRBV27; CDR3 protein: CASSLGGRLRTDTQYF
D gene: .; CDR3 length: 12; clone size: once; V gene: TRBV29-1; CDR3 protein: CSVETDSYEQYF
D gene: TRBD1; CDR3 length: 14; clone size: .; V gene: TRBV5-1; CDR3 protein: CASSFQGVNTEAFF
D gene: .; CDR3 length: 15; clone size: .; V gene: TRBV14; CDR3 protein: CAGSLEARLSYEQYF
D gene: TRBD2; CDR3 length: 18; clone size: once; V gene: TRBV7-8; CDR3 protein: CASSRTSGRAPSYNEQFF
D gene: TRBD2; CDR3 length: 17; clone size: .; V gene: TRBV10-3; CDR3 protein: CAISDLQGREGYNEQFF
D gene: .; CDR3 length: 16; clone size: few; V gene: TRBV2; CDR3 protein: CASSVPSYRGGETQYF
D gene: .; CDR3 length: 12; clone size: .; V gene: TRBV5-4; CDR3 protein: CASSQGSNTIYF
D gene: .; CDR3 length: 15; clone size: .; V gene: TRBV14; CDR3 protein: CASSPRSATYNEQFF
D gene: TRBD1; CDR3 length: 17; clone size: .; V gene: TRBV7-9; CDR3 protein: CSSSSLDRGATNEKLFF
D gene: TRBD1; CDR3 length: 14; clone size: once; V gene: TRBV6-1; CDR3 protein: CASTQTGGYMPQHF
D gene: TRBD1; CDR3 length: 15; clone size: .; V gene: TRBV9; CDR3 protein: CASRGQGRGTDTQYF